In this sample, the clone carrying this T cell receptor beta chain turned up once. The antigen remains unidentified. Both 60 Vbeta primers and 13 Jbeta primers went into the PCR. How the authors handled the data: In a later analysis, the count reached about 80 million unique TCR beta chains, with roughly 9.9 million shared. Clones were read by immunoSEQ multiplex PCR, and TCRdb kept only the in-frame ones, dropping some. V, J and clone size were drawn from that table, and D and trimming were deduced from the DNA. There are roughly 200,000 clones in the sample; 75% to 80% occur only once, and 14% lies in the top ten. Germline values: CDR1 MRHNA, CDR2 SNTAGT. CDR3 length: 14 amino acids. The V and J ends lost 0 bases and 0 bases respectively, with 4 bases between them. This entry is derived from a study of cytomegalovirus exposure and HLA in healthy donors. Whole-study results and caveats: In an earlier analysis, about 90% or about 30%: the productive usage of most TCR beta V segments. In a later analysis, at a false discovery rate of 0.05, about 17,000 TCR beta sequences matched HLA alleles.

The sample was PBMCs. This sequence was found in a woman in her 30s in good health and CMV-seropositive. V usage is TRBV6-4 and J usage is TRBJ2-3; D gene unclear. Here the CDR3 reads CASSDSQSTDTQYF. The CDR3 coding sequence is TGTGCCAGCAGTGACTCGCAGAGCACAGATACGCAGTATTTT.